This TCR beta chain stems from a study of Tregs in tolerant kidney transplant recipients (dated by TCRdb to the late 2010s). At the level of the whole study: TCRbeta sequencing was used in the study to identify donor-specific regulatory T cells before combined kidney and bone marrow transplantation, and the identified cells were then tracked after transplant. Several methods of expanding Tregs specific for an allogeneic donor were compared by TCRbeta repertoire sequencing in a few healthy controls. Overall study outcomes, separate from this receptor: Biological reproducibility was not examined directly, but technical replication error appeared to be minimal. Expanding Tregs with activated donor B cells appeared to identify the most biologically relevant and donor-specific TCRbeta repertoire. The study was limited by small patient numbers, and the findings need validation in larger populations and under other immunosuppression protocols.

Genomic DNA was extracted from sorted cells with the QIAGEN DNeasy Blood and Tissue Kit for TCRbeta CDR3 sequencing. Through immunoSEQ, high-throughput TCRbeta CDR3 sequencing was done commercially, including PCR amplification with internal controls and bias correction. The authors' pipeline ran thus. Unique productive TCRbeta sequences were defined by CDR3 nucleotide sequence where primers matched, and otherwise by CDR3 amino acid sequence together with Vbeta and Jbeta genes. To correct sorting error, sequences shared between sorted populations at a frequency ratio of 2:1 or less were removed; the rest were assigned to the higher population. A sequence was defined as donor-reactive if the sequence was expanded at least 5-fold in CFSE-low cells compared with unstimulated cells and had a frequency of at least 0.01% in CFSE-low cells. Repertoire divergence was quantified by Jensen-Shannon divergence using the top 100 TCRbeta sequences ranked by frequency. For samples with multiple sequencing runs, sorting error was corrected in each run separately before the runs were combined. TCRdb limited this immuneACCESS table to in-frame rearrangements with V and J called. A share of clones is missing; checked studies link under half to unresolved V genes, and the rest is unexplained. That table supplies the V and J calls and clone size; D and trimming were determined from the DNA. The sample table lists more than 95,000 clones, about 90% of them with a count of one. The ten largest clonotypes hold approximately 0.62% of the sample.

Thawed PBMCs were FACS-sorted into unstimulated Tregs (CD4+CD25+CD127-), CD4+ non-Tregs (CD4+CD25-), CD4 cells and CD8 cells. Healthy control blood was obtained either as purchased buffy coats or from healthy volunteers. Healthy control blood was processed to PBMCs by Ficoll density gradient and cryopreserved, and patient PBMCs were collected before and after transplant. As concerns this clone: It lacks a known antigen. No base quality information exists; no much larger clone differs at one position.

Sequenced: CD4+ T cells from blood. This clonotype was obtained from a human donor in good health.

The sequenced DNA: TGTGCCAGCAGCGCGACTAGCGGGGGGTATGGAAATGAGCAGTTCTTC. Its translation reads: CASSATSGGYGNEQFF. The chain links TRBV7-2 with TRBJ2-1, with 13 junctional bases fitting TRBD2. Trimming removed 5 bases from V and 7 bases from J; the gene matches leave 8 bases unexplained. CDR3 length: 16 amino acids, cysteine to phenylalanine. Only CDR3 DNA remains: 48 bases, in frame from the first base. According to the germline V gene, CDR1 reads SGHTA and CDR2 reads FQGNSA.